This T cell receptor (beta chain) stems from a study of shared T cell receptors in the human thymus. The data were produced by immunoSEQ multiplex PCR, yet TCRdb's version contains in-frame clones alone and is incomplete. Among fewer than 700,000 clones, 88% were seen once, and the ten largest hold approximately 0.01%. This CDR3 has 15 amino acids. CDR1 LNHDA and CDR2 SQIVND come from the germline V gene (reference sequence). With 3 bases removed from V and 2 bases from J, the gap between germline ends came to 11 bases. These data also featured in a second study, about human thymus T cells. That paper adds: Related research described thymic repertoires that were highly overlapping among unrelated individuals.

The V gene is TRBV19, the J gene TRBJ1-5; D is undetermined. The clonotype comes from a boy younger than two with a congenital heart defect. Material: thymocytes. The CDR3 reads CASSIGERGNQPQHF. The CDR3 DNA follows: TGTGCCAGTAGTATCGGGGAAAGGGGCAATCAGCCCCAGCATTTT.